This T cell receptor (beta chain) was recorded in a study of T-cell memory formation after mild COVID-19. Study context: Clusters of TCRs were largely donor specific.

CDR3 length equals 12 residues. CDR1 is SGHAT, CDR2 FQNNGV, per germline. V lost 5 bases and J lost 6, with 9 bases in between. In TCRdb, the 5' RACE reads were re-called with MiXCR into one record per CDR3 protein. Of around 320,000 distinct CDR3 sequences in the sample, around 28% are singletons; the top ten hold roughly 14%. Only a few counts were recorded for this clonotype. Its target is not known. Study observations and caveats: Memory cells collected pre-infection included some clones that later responded, suggesting cross-reactive memory joined. Shrinking CD4+ clones were chiefly CM and EM; CD8+ ones were chiefly EMRA. Among clones contracting day 15 to 85, CD4/CD8 was balanced, whereas later expanders leaned CD4+.

The receptor was isolated from an adult woman who had mild COVID-19 (a few samples of this study predate the infection). Cell type and time point are not known. The chain uses TRBV11-2 and TRBJ2-3; unclear D gene. The specimen sequenced was PBMCs or a T cell subset sorted from them (not recorded which). CDR3 nucleotides: TGTGCCAGCAGCGATCTTGGGGATACGCAGTATTTT. As protein: CASSDLGDTQYF.